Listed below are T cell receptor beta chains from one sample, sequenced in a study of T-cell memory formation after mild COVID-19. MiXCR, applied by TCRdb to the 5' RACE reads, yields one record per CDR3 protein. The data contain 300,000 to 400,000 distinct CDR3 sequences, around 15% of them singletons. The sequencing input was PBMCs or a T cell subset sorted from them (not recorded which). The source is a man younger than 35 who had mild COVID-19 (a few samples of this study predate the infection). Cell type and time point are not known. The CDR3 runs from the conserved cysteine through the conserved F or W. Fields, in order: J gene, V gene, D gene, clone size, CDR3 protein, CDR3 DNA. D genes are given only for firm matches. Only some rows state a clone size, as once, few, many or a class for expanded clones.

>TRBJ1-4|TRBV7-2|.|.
CASSLDRGGANEKLFF
TGTGCCAGCAGCTTAGACCGTGGGGGCGCAAACGAAAAACTGTTTTTT
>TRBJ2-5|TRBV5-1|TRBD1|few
CASSPGPSTGQETQYF
TGCGCCAGCAGCCCCGGACCCTCGACAGGGCAGGAGACCCAGTACTTC
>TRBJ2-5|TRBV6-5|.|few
CASSLQGAGRQETQYF
TGTGCCAGCAGTCTCCAGGGTGCCGGCCGACAAGAGACCCAGTACTTC
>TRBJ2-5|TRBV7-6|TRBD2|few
CASSFGGEGTQYF
TGTGCCAGCAGCTTCGGGGGGGAAGGGACCCAGTACTTC
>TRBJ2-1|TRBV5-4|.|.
CASSLQGVTYNEQFF
TGTGCCAGCAGCTTGCAAGGCGTGACCTACAATGAGCAGTTCTTC
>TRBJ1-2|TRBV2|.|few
CASSEGWGRGGYTF
TGTGCCAGCAGTGAAGGCTGGGGTCGGGGCGGCTACACCTTC
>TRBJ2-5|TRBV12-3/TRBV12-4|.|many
CASSFLEAGKTQYF
TGTGCCAGCAGTTTCTTGGAGGCCGGGAAGACCCAGTACTTC
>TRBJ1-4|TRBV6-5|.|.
CASSYSRGVREKLFF
TGTGCCAGCAGTTACTCGAGAGGGGTGAGGGAAAAACTGTTTTTT
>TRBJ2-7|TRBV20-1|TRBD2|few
CSARWRGTRFYEQYF
TGCAGTGCTAGATGGCGCGGGACTAGGTTCTACGAGCAGTACTTC
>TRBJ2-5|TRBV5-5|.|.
CASSRNREETQYF
TGTGCCAGCAGCCGAAACAGGGAGGAGACCCAGTACTTC
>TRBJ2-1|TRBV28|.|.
CASRGPWGSYYNEQFF
TGTGCCAGCAGGGGGCCCTGGGGCAGTTATTACAATGAGCAGTTCTTC
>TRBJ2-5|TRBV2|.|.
CASLWGLGETQYF
TGTGCCAGCCTTTGGGGGCTCGGAGAGACCCAGTACTTC
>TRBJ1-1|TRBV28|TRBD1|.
CASSPAGTGGDTEAFF
TGTGCCAGCAGTCCCGCTGGGACAGGGGGGGACACTGAAGCTTTCTTT
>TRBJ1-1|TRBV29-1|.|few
CSVGDRLNTEAFF
TGCAGCGTAGGAGACCGCTTGAACACTGAAGCTTTCTTT
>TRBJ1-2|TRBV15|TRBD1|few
CATSRDRTGAGYGYTF
TGTGCCACCAGCAGAGATCGGACAGGGGCAGGCTATGGCTACACCTTC
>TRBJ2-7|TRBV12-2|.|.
CASRPLDHEQYF
TGTGCAAGTCGCCCCCTAGACCACGAGCAGTACTTC
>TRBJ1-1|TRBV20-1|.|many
CSARDGKGSEAFF
TGCAGTGCTAGAGATGGGAAGGGGTCTGAAGCTTTCTTT
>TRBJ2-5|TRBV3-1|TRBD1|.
CASSRPGTEQETQYF
TGTGCCAGCAGCCGCCCTGGGACAGAACAAGAGACCCAGTACTTC
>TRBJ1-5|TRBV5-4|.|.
CASSQGAGPPQHF
TGTGCCAGCAGCCAAGGCGCGGGGCCGCCCCAGCATTTT
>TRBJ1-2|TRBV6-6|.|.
CATDLTGRPGYTF
TGTGCCACCGATCTAACAGGGAGACCCGGCTACACCTTC
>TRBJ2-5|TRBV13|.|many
CASSPRYQETQYF
TGTGCCAGCAGCCCGAGGTACCAAGAGACCCAGTACTTC
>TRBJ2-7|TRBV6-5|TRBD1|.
CASSSGQGRHEQYF
TGTGCCAGCAGTTCTGGACAGGGCCGCCACGAGCAGTACTTC
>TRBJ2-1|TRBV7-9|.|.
CASSPDRFGNEQFF
TGTGCCAGCAGCCCCGACAGGTTTGGCAATGAGCAGTTCTTC
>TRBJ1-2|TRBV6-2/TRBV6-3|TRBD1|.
CASSSSTGDGYGYTF
TGTGCCAGCAGTTCCTCCACAGGGGACGGCTATGGCTACACCTTC
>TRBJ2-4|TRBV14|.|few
CASSQVSAKNIQYF
TGTGCCAGCAGCCAAGTCTCCGCCAAAAACATTCAGTACTTC
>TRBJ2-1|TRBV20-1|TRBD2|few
CSAPLAGGHLGEQFF
TGCAGTGCTCCCTTAGCGGGGGGTCACCTGGGTGAGCAGTTCTTC
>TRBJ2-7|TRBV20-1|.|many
CSARSGVDEQYF
TGCAGTGCTAGATCAGGGGTGGACGAGCAGTACTTC
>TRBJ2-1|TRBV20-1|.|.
CSAPKPRDWAYNEQFF
TGCAGTGCGCCCAAACCCCGGGACTGGGCGTACAATGAGCAGTTCTTC
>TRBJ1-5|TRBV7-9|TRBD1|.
CASSFFLGTGGDQPQHF
TGTGCCAGCAGCTTTTTCCTGGGGACAGGGGGGGATCAGCCCCAGCATTTT
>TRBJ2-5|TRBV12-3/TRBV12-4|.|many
CASSSGVGTQYF
TGTGCCAGCAGTTCGGGGGTCGGGACCCAGTACTTC
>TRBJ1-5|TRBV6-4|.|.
CASSEGGYQPQHF
TGTGCCAGCAGTGAAGGCGGCTATCAGCCCCAGCATTTT
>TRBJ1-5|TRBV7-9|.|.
CACAMGGSNQPQHF
TGTGCCTGCGCCATGGGAGGGTCCAATCAGCCCCAGCATTTT
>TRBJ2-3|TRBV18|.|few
CASSPFGTSTDTQYF
TGTGCCAGCTCACCATTCGGGACAAGCACAGATACGCAGTATTTT
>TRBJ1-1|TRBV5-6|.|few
CASSPIFGNTEAFF
TGTGCCAGCAGCCCCATTTTTGGGAACACTGAAGCTTTCTTT
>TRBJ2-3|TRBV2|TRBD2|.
CASSAPLSGGDTDTQYF
TGTGCCAGCAGTGCTCCCCTTTCGGGGGGAGATACAGATACGCAGTATTTT
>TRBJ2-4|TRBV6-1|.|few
CASSDIKNIQYF
TGTGCCAGCAGTGACATCAAAAACATTCAGTACTTC
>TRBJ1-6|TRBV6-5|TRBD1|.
CASSRDRVSPLHF
TGTGCCAGCAGCCGGGACAGGGTTTCACCCCTCCACTTT
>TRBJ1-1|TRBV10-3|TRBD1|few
CAISGPGQGKENTEAFF
TGTGCCATCAGTGGGCCGGGACAGGGAAAGGAGAACACTGAAGCTTTCTTT
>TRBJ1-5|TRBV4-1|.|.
CASSLEIGTPRQPQHF
TGCGCCAGCAGCCTCGAAATCGGGACACCGCGCCAGCCCCAGCATTTT
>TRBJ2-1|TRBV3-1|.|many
CASSQDFRGGGTTF
TGTGCCAGCAGCCAAGATTTCAGGGGCGGGGGAACAACGTTC
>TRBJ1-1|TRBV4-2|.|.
CASSQEAGGTEAFF
TGTGCCAGCAGCCAAGAAGCGGGGGGCACTGAAGCTTTCTTT
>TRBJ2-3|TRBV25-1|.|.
CASSAAGEGVDTQYF
TGTGCCAGCAGTGCCGCAGGGGAAGGAGTAGATACGCAGTATTTT
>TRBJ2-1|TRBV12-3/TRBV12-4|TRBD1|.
CASSPGTEKTNEQFF
TGTGCCAGCAGCCCAGGGACAGAGAAAACCAATGAGCAGTTCTTC
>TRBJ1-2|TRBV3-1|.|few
CASSQDWKDSYGYTF
TGTGCCAGCAGCCAAGATTGGAAAGACAGCTATGGCTACACCTTC
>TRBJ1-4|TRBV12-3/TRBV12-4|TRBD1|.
CASSPGGDLIEKLFF
TGTGCCAGCAGTCCAGGGGGGGATTTAATAGAAAAACTGTTTTTT
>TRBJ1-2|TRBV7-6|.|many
CASSPEDGLFQGYTF
TGTGCCAGCAGCCCTGAGGACGGCCTTTTCCAGGGCTACACCTTC
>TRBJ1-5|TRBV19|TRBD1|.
CASSVGQRLRQPQHF
TGTGCCAGTAGTGTGGGACAGCGACTTCGGCAGCCCCAGCATTTT
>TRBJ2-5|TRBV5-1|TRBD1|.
CASSRAGTGGGETQYF
TGCGCCAGCAGCCGTGCTGGGACAGGGGGAGGAGAGACCCAGTACTTC
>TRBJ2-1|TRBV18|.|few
CASSPILGNQFF
TGTGCCAGCTCACCTATCTTAGGGAACCAGTTCTTC
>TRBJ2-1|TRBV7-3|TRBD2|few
CASSLRGSDNEQFF
TGTGCCAGCAGCTTGCGGGGGTCTGACAATGAGCAGTTCTTC
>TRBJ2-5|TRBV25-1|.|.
CASSGRGVGQGTQYF
TGTGCCAGCAGCGGCCGGGGCGTCGGTCAAGGGACCCAGTACTTC
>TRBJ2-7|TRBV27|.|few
CASGGFSYEQYF
TGTGCCAGCGGGGGATTCTCCTACGAGCAGTACTTC